These 23 T cell receptor beta chains originate from one sample sequenced in a study of shared clonotypes between healthy human individuals. The assay was immunoSEQ multiplex PCR, and TCRdb's table has in-frame clones only and misses some. The table lists roughly 2.2 million clones, approximately 90% of them singletons. Sequencing input: naive CD4+ T cells from PBMCs. Specified subset: CD45RA+ positively selected. Every receptor here comes from a man between 18 and 35 years old in good health. Some clones in this sample may be carry-over from other donors' samples.

This clone was seen a few times. In DNA form, the CDR3 reads TGTGCCTGGAGTGTTGGGAATCGGAACACTGAAGCTTTCTTT. It translates to CAWSVGNRNTEAFF. The rearrangement links TRBV30 to TRBJ1-1; D is ambiguous. Between the trimmed V and J ends, which lost 0 bases and 1 base, there was a span of 9 bases. Per germline, CDR1 GTSNPN and CDR2 SVGIG (reference sequence). The length of the CDR3 is 14 residues.

In regard to this clone: The same CDR3 arises from other DNA sequences in this sample as well. The chain links TRBV18 to TRBJ2-3; the match to TRBD1 covers 7 bases. CDR1 is KGHSH, CDR2 LQKENI, per germline. V lost 3 bases and J lost 0; bases outside the gene matches: 6. The CDR3 spans 16 residues. Here the CDR3 reads CASSPPGTESTDTQYF. The CDR3 DNA reads TGTGCCAGCTCACCCCCTGGGACAGAAAGCACAGATACGCAGTATTTT.

This sequence joins TRBV27 and TRBJ1-2; D possibly corresponds to TRBD1 (5 bases). The CDR3 is 13 amino acids. The V gene lost 6 bases and the J gene lost 6 bases, with 14 bases spanning the gap. Germline V CDR1 and CDR2: MNHEY, SMNVEV (reference sequence). The CDR3 loop is CASSPKGWDGYTF. The CDR3 region has the DNA TGTGCCAGCAGCCCGAAGGGGTGGGATGGCTACACCTTC.

The chain carries TRBV5-1 and TRBJ1-1; a possible D gene is TRBD1 (6 bases). The germline gives CDR1 SGHRS, CDR2 YFSETQ. The ends were cut back, 4 bases at V and 2 bases at J, with 18 bases in the middle. The CDR3 consists of 16 residues. CDR3 nucleotide sequence: TGCGCCAGCAGCACCATACCGACAGGACCCAACACTGAAGCTTTCTTT. Amino acid sequence: CASSTIPTGPNTEAFF.

The V call is TRBV10-1, the J call TRBJ1-1; a weak D match, TRBD1 (5 bases). This CDR3 has 11 amino acids. Germline V gene data show CDR1 as WNHNN and CDR2 as SYGVQD (reference sequence). This CDR3 reads CEGWGDTEAFF. In DNA form, the CDR3 reads TGCGAGGGGTGGGGGGACACTGAAGCTTTCTTT.

V is TRBV29-1 and J is TRBJ2-7; D possibly corresponds to TRBD1 (5 bases). The CDR3 sequence is 11 residues long. Germline CDR1 SQVTM, CDR2 ANQGSEA. Trimming took 7 bases from V and 2 from J, leaving 9 bases between them. CDR3 in amino acids: CSAVGAYEQYF. CDR3 nucleotides: TGCAGCGCCGTAGGGGCCTACGAGCAGTACTTC.

The chain combines TRBV4-2 with TRBJ2-5; TRBD2 matches 15 bases. This CDR3 has 17 amino acids. Trimming at V came to 2 bases and at J to 5 bases, leaving 6 bases not matched to a gene. Per the germline V gene, CDR1 is LGHNA and CDR2 is YNFKEQ. DNA for the CDR3: TGTGCCAGCAGCCAACTCGGGGGACTAGCGGGAGGTGAGACCCAGTACTTC. This translates into CASSQLGGLAGGETQYF.

The chain is built from TRBV25-1 and TRBJ2-7, with TRBD2 matching over 7 bases. The V and J ends lost 10 bases and 3 bases, in that order; junction bases with no gene match: 6. This CDR3 has 12 amino acids. Germline V gene lookup returns CDR1 MGHDK and CDR2 SYGVNS. The chain's CDR3 is CATSAGVYEQYF. For the CDR3, the DNA is TGTGCCACTTCCGCGGGGGTCTACGAGCAGTACTTC.

V usage is TRBV30 and J usage is TRBJ2-7, with D tentatively TRBD2 (5 bases). Trimming cost V 4 bases and J 4 bases, with 14 bases left between them. The length of the CDR3 is 13 residues. Looked up from germline, CDR1 is GTSNPN and CDR2 is SVGIG (reference sequence). The CDR3 here is CAWTTLSGYEQYF. The CDR3 nucleotides read TGTGCCTGGACTACCCTAAGCGGTTACGAGCAGTACTTC.

This chain connects TRBV7-2 to TRBJ2-7; D is unresolved. From germline, CDR1 is SGHTA and CDR2 FQGNSA. The V and J ends lost 4 bases and 3 bases respectively, with 10 bases between them. This CDR3 is 13 amino acids long. Here the CDR3 DNA reads TGTGCCAGCAGCTCTACTTGGGGCTACGAGCAGTACTTC. It codes for CASSSTWGYEQYF.

With regard to this clone: In the same sample, other DNA sequences code for this CDR3. The chain couples TRBV7-9 to TRBJ1-2, with unresolved D. Germline-derived CDR1 and CDR2 are SEHNR and FQNEAQ (reference sequence). V gave up 1 base and J gave up 2 bases, with 8 bases separating them. This CDR3 spans 14 amino acids. The CDR3 DNA is TGTGCCAGCAGCTTAGGGGCAGCGAACTATGGCTACACCTTC. Its protein is CASSLGAANYGYTF. Complete variable domain (other parts from reference TRBV7-9 and TRBJ1-2): DTGVSQNPRHKITKRGQNVTFRCDPISEHNRLYWYRQTLGQGPEFLTYFQNEAQLEKSRLLSDRFSAERPKGSFSTLEIQRTEQGDSAMYLCASSLGAANYGYTFGSGTRLTVV.

This rearrangement joins TRBV6-1 to TRBJ1-1; a weak D match, TRBD1 (5 bases). Deletions cut 4 bases from V and 4 bases from J, with 16 bases between. The CDR3 has 15 amino acids. Germline CDR1 is MNHNS and CDR2 is SASEGT. CDR3 sequence (DNA): TGTGCCAGCAGTGGGACGGGCCTTGGGGCCACTGAAGCTTTCTTT. The encoded protein is CASSGTGLGATEAFF.

The chain uses TRBV5-1 and TRBJ2-2, with a weak D call TRBD2 (6 bases). Trimming stripped 0 bases from V and 4 bases from J, with 10 bases between. CDR3 length: 15 amino acids. CDR1 is SGHRS and CDR2 is YFSETQ in the germline V gene. The CDR3 nucleotides are TGCGCCAGCAGCTTGGGGCGGGAAGGCACCGGGGAGCTGTTTTTT. Protein sequence: CASSLGREGTGELFF.

V and J are TRBV11-3 and TRBJ2-2; D unclear. V lost 5 bases and J lost 4, with 8 bases in between. Germline lookup yields CDR1 SGHNT and CDR2 YENEEA. The CDR3 contains 13 residues. The CDR3 region has the DNA TGTGCCAGCAGCCGAGGAATCACCGGGGAGCTGTTTTTT. This translates into CASSRGITGELFF.

DNA for the CDR3: TGCGCCAGCAGCTGGACAGGGATGACCTACGAGCAGTACTTC. As protein: CASSWTGMTYEQYF. The chain carries TRBV5-1 and TRBJ2-7; 8 nucleotides align to TRBD1. From germline, CDR1 is SGHRS and CDR2 YFSETQ. After removal of 3 bases from V and 2 bases from J, the junction contained 4 bases not matched to a gene. The CDR3 has 14 amino acids. The complete variable domain, with remaining parts taken from reference TRBV5-1 and TRBJ2-7, reads KAGVTQTPRYLIKTRGQQVTLSCSPISGHRSVSWYQQTPGQGLQFLFEYFSETQRNKGNFPGRFSGRQFSNSRSEMNVSTLELGDSALYLCASSWTGMTYEQYFGPGTRLTVT.

This chain links TRBV5-1 with TRBJ1-1; D not resolved. The V end was cut by 0 bases, the J end by 3 bases, with 12 bases between. The CDR3 is 15 residues long. From germline, CDR1 is SGHRS and CDR2 YFSETQ. CDR3 in DNA: TGCGCCAGCAGCTTGGTGGGCAGTAAGGACACTGAAGCTTTCTTT. Protein: CASSLVGSKDTEAFF.

The chain links TRBV5-6 to TRBJ2-3, with 10 nucleotides matching TRBD2. The CDR3 sequence is 16 residues long. V was pared by 0 bases and J by 1 base, with 2 bases of the junction left unmatched. Germline lookup yields CDR1 SGHDT and CDR2 YYEEEE. The CDR3 nucleotides are TGTGCCAGCAGCTTGGCCGGGACTAGCGGCACAGATACGCAGTATTTT. Protein sequence: CASSLAGTSGTDTQYF.

This chain joins TRBV27 and TRBJ2-7; 8 positions match TRBD2. J lost 3 bases, V lost 3 bases, and 7 bases had no gene match. The CDR3 loop spans 15 amino acids. Germline-derived CDR1 and CDR2 are MNHEY and SMNVEV (reference sequence). The CDR3 DNA sequence: TGTGCCAGCAGTTTCTCGGGACTAGGAGACTACGAGCAGTACTTC. Amino acid sequence: CASSFSGLGDYEQYF.

The chain has TRBV6-1 and TRBJ2-3; D is undetermined. The CDR3 spans 11 residues. The germline V and J ends were trimmed by 7 bases and 2 bases, with 4 bases remaining between them. From germline, CDR1 is MNHNS and CDR2 SASEGT. CDR3 residues: CASTLTDTQYF. CDR3 nucleotides: TGTGCCAGCACCCTCACAGATACGCAGTATTTT.

This chain connects TRBV4-2 to TRBJ2-3, with 9 bases aligning to TRBD1. This CDR3 region has 16 residues. Germline V lookup: CDR1 LGHNA, CDR2 YNFKEQ. V shed 5 bases, J shed 6 bases, and the junction held 12 bases outside the gene matches. CDR3 DNA: TGTGCCAGCAGCTCGAACCACCGGGACAGGGTTGATACGCAGTATTTT. Its protein product is CASSSNHRDRVDTQYF.

Regarding this clone: The sample has other DNA sequences that encode this CDR3 too. V and J are TRBV6-5 and TRBJ2-1, with 7 bases fitting TRBD2. Germline CDR1 is MNHEY and CDR2 is SVGAGI. J gave up 4 bases and V 0 bases, and 3 bases lay outside the gene matches. CDR3 length: 15 amino acids. In DNA, the CDR3 is TGTGCCAGCAGTTACTCCCCGGGGGGTTACAATGAGCAGTTCTTC. Amino acid sequence: CASSYSPGGYNEQFF.

This sequence joins TRBV27 and TRBJ2-2; 10 nucleotides agree with TRBD2. CDR1 and CDR2 (germline): MNHEY, SMNVEV (reference sequence). After removal of 5 bases from V and 9 bases from J, the junction contained 15 bases not matched to a gene. This CDR3 is built from 17 residues. The CDR3 DNA follows: TGTGCCAGCAGTCAGCCCTTGACCGGGACTAGCGTCCGGGAGCTGTTTTTT. Translation: CASSQPLTGTSVRELFF.

The chain couples TRBV9 to TRBJ2-1, with 11 bases that match TRBD2. The trim removed 3 bases at V and 7 bases at J, leaving 6 bases unmatched. This CDR3 spans 15 amino acids. Looked up from germline, CDR1 is SGDLS and CDR2 is YYNGEE. The DNA for the CDR3 is TGTGCCAGCAGCGCCCGACTAGCGGGAATTAATGAGCAGTTCTTC. Translated, it gives CASSARLAGINEQFF.